Listed here are 21 T cell receptor beta chains from one sample, sequenced in a study of blood T cell repertoires in COVID-19. Data came from immunoSEQ multiplex PCR; TCRdb stores just in-frame clones and leaves some out. The sample contains fewer than 80,000 clones, roughly 85% of which appear only once. Sequenced sample: peripheral blood. These receptor sequences come from a man aged 25-45 years with acute or convalescent COVID-19.

The chain links TRBV7-2 to TRBJ2-5; TRBD2 might be the D (5 bases). With 3 bases removed from V and 5 bases from J, the gap between germline ends came to 16 bases. The CDR3 runs 15 residues. Germline assignment: CDR1 SGHTA and CDR2 FQGNSA. The CDR3 region is CASSFPLDRGETQYF. The CDR3 region has the DNA TGTGCCAGCAGCTTCCCCCTAGACCGGGGTGAGACCCAGTACTTC.

The rearrangement links TRBV12-3 or TRBV12-4 to TRBJ1-1; D is unresolved. The CDR3 spans 13 residues. V was cut by 1 base and J by 5 bases, with 8 bases left in between. DNA of the CDR3: TGTGCCAGCAGTTTAGAGGGAGGGACTGAAGCTTTCTTT. The encoded protein is CASSLEGGTEAFF.

J is TRBJ1-5 and V is TRBV2; maybe TRBD1 (6 bases). This CDR3 spans 15 amino acids. CDR1 and CDR2 (germline): SNHLY, FYNNEI. Trimming pared 4 bases from V and 4 bases from J, leaving 14 bases between. The CDR3 sequence is CASSAPGQRNQPQHF. The CDR3, as DNA: TGTGCCAGCAGTGCCCCGGGACAAAGGAATCAGCCCCAGCATTTT.

The chain combines TRBV6-6 with TRBJ2-1, with 7 bases lining up with TRBD2. V trimming: 0 bases; J trimming: 3 bases; junction bases outside the gene matches: 2. Germline-derived CDR1 and CDR2 are MNHNY and SVGAGI (reference sequence). This CDR3 contains 15 residues. CDR3 sequence reads: CASSYSRELYNEQFF. DNA for the CDR3: TGTGCCAGCAGTTACTCGCGGGAGCTCTACAATGAGCAGTTCTTC.

The genes are TRBV27 and TRBJ2-3; D perhaps matches TRBD2 (5 bases). This CDR3 region has 17 residues. Germline V gene lookup returns CDR1 MNHEY and CDR2 SMNVEV (reference sequence). Trimming removed 2 bases from V and 0 bases from J, with 15 bases in between. The chain's CDR3 is CASSLQKAASSTDTQYF. CDR3 in DNA: TGTGCCAGCAGTTTACAAAAAGCGGCTAGTAGCACAGATACGCAGTATTTT.

This clone has a single count. This sequence joins TRBV29-1 and TRBJ2-1, with TRBD2 as a possible D gene (5 bases). V lost 2 bases and J lost 7, with 9 bases in between. Germline V CDR1 and CDR2: SQVTM, ANQGSEA. This CDR3 spans 12 amino acids. CDR3 sequence reads: CSVELALNEQFF. CDR3 bases: TGCAGCGTTGAACTAGCCTTGAATGAGCAGTTCTTC.

This clone has only one observation. The genes are TRBV28 and TRBJ2-7; 8 nucleotides agree with TRBD2. Germline V gene lookup returns CDR1 MDHEN and CDR2 SYDVKM. The trim removed 5 bases at V and 4 bases at J, leaving 10 bases unmatched. The CDR3 loop spans 15 amino acids. The CDR3 coding sequence is TGTGCCAGCAGTCACCTCCAAGCGGGAGTTTACGAGCAGTACTTC. Translating gives CASSHLQAGVYEQYF.

The chain combines TRBV28 with TRBJ2-5; D perhaps matches TRBD2 (7 bases). This CDR3 is built from 13 residues. The V end was cut by 8 bases, the J end by 3 bases, with 13 bases between. Germline CDR1 MDHEN, CDR2 SYDVKM. CDR3 nucleotide sequence: TGTGCCAGCGGGGGGGGCGTGAAAGAGACCCAGTACTTC. This translates into CASGGGVKETQYF.

The chain joins TRBV28 to TRBJ1-5; D is uncertain. CDR3 length: 14 amino acids. V was pared by 6 bases and J by 1 base, with 10 bases between. CDR1 MDHEN and CDR2 SYDVKM come from the germline V gene. CDR3: CASSPTESNQPQHF. CDR3 bases: TGTGCCAGCAGCCCGACGGAGAGCAATCAGCCCCAGCATTTT.

The chain recombines TRBV30 with TRBJ1-2; 8 bases map to TRBD1. V lost 7 bases, J lost 7 bases, and 5 bases stayed unmatched. Per germline, CDR1 GTSNPN and CDR2 SVGIG (reference sequence). CDR3 length: 11 amino acids. The CDR3 is CASGTGSGYTF. The CDR3 coding sequence is TGTGCCTCGGGGACAGGCTCTGGCTACACCTTC.

The CDR3 DNA sequence: TGTGCCAGCAGTCCCCGGGACAGGGCAGATACGCAGTATTTT. Translating it yields CASSPRDRADTQYF. The J gene is TRBJ2-3, the V gene TRBV2; 9 nucleotides line up with TRBD1. The junction had 4 bases not matched to a gene; V was cut back by 5 bases and J by 4 bases. Germline V CDR1 and CDR2: SNHLY, FYNNEI. This CDR3 contains 14 residues.

Points on this clone: At one of its ends the junction is not consistent with the germline gene, which may arise from a read error. The CDR3 DNA reads TGTGCCAGCAGCACCGCACAGGGCACGGGGAATTTT. Its translation is CASSTAQGTGNF. J is TRBJ1-3 and V is TRBV5-6, with a weak D call TRBD1 (6 bases). The CDR3 contains 12 residues. Germline V gives CDR1 SGHDT, CDR2 YYEEEE. The complete variable domain, with remaining parts taken from reference TRBV5-6 and TRBJ1-3, reads DAGVTQSPTHLIKTRGQQVTLRCSPKSGHDTVSWYQQALGQGPQFIFQYYEEEERQRGNFPDRFSGHQFPNYSSELNVNALLLGDSALYLCASSTAQGTGNFGEGSWLTVV.

The chain recombines TRBV5-5 with TRBJ2-5; 7 nucleotides line up with TRBD2. The length of the CDR3 is 14 residues. The J segment lost 4 bases and the V segment lost 0 bases, leaving 3 bases of the junction unmatched. Germline loops: CDR1 SGHKS, CDR2 YYEKEE (reference sequence). CDR3: CASSLAGGGETQYF. The CDR3 region has the DNA TGTGCCAGCAGCTTGGCTGGGGGGGGAGAGACCCAGTACTTC.

Here the CDR3 DNA reads TGTGCCAGCAGCTTGGTACAGGGTGACACCGGGGAGCTGTTTTTT. This translates into CASSLVQGDTGELFF. The V gene is TRBV5-6, the J gene TRBJ2-2; D is perhaps TRBD1 (6 bases). The ends were cut back, 0 bases at V and 3 bases at J, with 9 bases in the middle. The CDR3 consists of 15 residues. The germline V gene encodes CDR1 SGHDT and CDR2 YYEEEE.

The chain recombines TRBV6-5 with TRBJ2-2; no reliable D call. Germline V lookup: CDR1 MNHEY, CDR2 SVGAGI. With 4 bases removed from V and 4 bases from J, the gap between germline ends came to 16 bases. The CDR3 is 16 residues long. The CDR3 DNA sequence: TGTGCCAGCAGTTTCAACCCTACCCCTCTCACCGGGGAGCTGTTTTTT. It encodes CASSFNPTPLTGELFF.

The rearrangement uses TRBV7-2 and TRBJ2-1, with D maybe TRBD1 (6 bases). This CDR3 region has 13 residues. Trimming shortened V by 3 bases and J by 7 bases, and 10 bases separated the two germline ends. CDR1 and CDR2 from the germline V gene are SGHTA and FQGNSA. The CDR3: CASSFQGQNEQFF. The CDR3 nucleotides are TGTGCCAGCAGCTTTCAGGGGCAAAATGAGCAGTTCTTC.

The chain combines TRBV3-1 (or the pseudogene TRBV3-2) with TRBJ2-7; 8 bases line up with TRBD1. There are 14 residues in the CDR3. V shed 5 bases, J shed 4 bases, and the junction held 7 bases outside the gene matches. Germline loops: CDR1 LGHDT, CDR2 YNNKEL (reference sequence). The CDR3 nucleotides are TGTGCCAGCAGCTTGGGACAGGTTAAATACGAGCAGTACTTC. It encodes CASSLGQVKYEQYF.

The CDR3 bases are TGTGCCAGCAGCCCTCACGAGGGAGGCAAACTGTTTTTT. It specifies CASSPHEGGKLFF. This rearrangement joins TRBV27 to TRBJ1-4; D uncertain. The CDR3 runs 13 residues. Trimming removed 6 bases from V and 11 bases from J, with 16 bases in between. Germline CDR1 is MNHEY and CDR2 is SMNVEV (reference sequence). Together with reference TRBV27 and TRBJ1-4, the CDR3 gives the full variable domain: EAQVTQNPRYLITVTGKKLTVTCSQNMNHEYMSWYRQDPGLGLRQIYYSMNVEVTDKGDVPEGYKVSRKEKRNFPLILESPSPNQTSLYFCASSPHEGGKLFFGSGTQLSVL.

In DNA form, the CDR3 reads TGTGCCAGCAGCCCAGACTCCACAGATACGCAGTATTTT. It is translated as CASSPDSTDTQYF. V is TRBV7-9 and J is TRBJ2-3; D gene uncertain. Germline values: CDR1 SEHNR, CDR2 FQNEAQ (reference sequence). Between the trimmed V and J ends, which lost 5 bases and 2 bases, there was a span of 8 bases. The CDR3 consists of 13 residues.

This chain connects TRBV19 to TRBJ2-4, with D tentatively TRBD1 (7 bases). Germline lookup yields CDR1 LNHDA and CDR2 SQIVND (reference sequence). Trimming removed 7 bases from V and 5 bases from J, with 18 bases in between. This CDR3 has 15 amino acids. CDR3 in DNA: TGTGCCAGTAAAGCGGGCAGGGGGTTCCAAAACATTCAGTACTTC. This codes for CASKAGRGFQNIQYF. Full variable domain (outside the CDR3, taken from reference TRBV19 and TRBJ2-4): DGGITQSPKYLFRKEGQNVTLSCEQNLNHDAMYWYRQDPGQGLRLIYYSQIVNDFQKGDIAEGYSVSREKKESFPLTVTSAQKNPTAFYLCASKAGRGFQNIQYFGAGTRLSVL.

This clone was counted between two and nine times. V and J are TRBV5-6 and TRBJ1-2; TRBD1 aligns across 10 bases. Germline V lookup: CDR1 SGHDT, CDR2 YYEEEE. The CDR3 spans 14 residues. J lost 5 bases, V lost 6 bases, and 7 bases had no gene match. The CDR3 spells CASIRPGQGYGYTF. CDR3 DNA sequence: TGTGCCAGCATTCGACCGGGACAGGGGTATGGCTACACCTTC.